This TCR beta chain was profiled in a study of blood T cell repertoires in COVID-19. For the study at large: Whether acute or convalescent, the COVID-19 samples came from the United States, Italy and Spain.

The CDR3 sequence is 12 residues long. The germline V gene encodes CDR1 SNHLY and CDR2 FYNNEI. The V end was cut by 2 bases, the J end by 6 bases, with 7 bases between. Original methodology: Amplification with reference gene primers provided the estimates of nucleated cell counts. The repertoire was sequenced with immunoSEQ multiplex PCR; TCRdb's copy has only in-frame clones and lacks some. V, J and clone size are those of that table, while D and trimming were read from the DNA. The sample holds 300,000 or so clones, approximately 90% seen once. The sample holds one count of this clone. Specimen: peripheral blood. The receptor was isolated from a woman aged 25 to 39 who had recovered from COVID-19. The chain carries TRBV2 and TRBJ1-2, with D possibly matching TRBD1 (5 bases). The CDR3 is CASSEQGHGYTF. The CDR3 region has the DNA TGTGCCAGCAGTGAACAGGGCCATGGCTACACCTTC.